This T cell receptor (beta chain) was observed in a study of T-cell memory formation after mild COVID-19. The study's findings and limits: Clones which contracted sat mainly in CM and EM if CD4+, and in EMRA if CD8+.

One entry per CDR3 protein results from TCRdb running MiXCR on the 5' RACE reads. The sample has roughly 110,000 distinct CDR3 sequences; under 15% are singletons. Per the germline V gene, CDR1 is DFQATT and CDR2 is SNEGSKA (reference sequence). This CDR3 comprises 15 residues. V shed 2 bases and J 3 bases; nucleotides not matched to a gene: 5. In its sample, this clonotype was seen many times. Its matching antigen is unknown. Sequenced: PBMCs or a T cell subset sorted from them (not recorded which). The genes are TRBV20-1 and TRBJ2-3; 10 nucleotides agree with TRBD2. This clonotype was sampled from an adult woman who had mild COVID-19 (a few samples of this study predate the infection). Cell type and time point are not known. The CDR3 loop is CSARPAGGQTDTQYF. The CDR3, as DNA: TGCAGTGCTAGACCAGCGGGGGGGCAGACAGATACGCAGTATTTT.